The 28 T cell receptor beta chains listed next were all sequenced from one sample in a study of radiotherapy plus CTLA-4 blockade in lung cancer. Measured with immunoSEQ multiplex PCR; TCRdb has only the in-frame clones, and not every one. The sample has about 28,000 clones, roughly 80% seen once. Sequencing used peripheral blood, obtained from a patient treated with radiotherapy plus ipilimumab. The source of these receptors is a human donor with non-small cell lung cancer who had stable disease on radiotherapy plus ipilimumab.

The rearrangement joins TRBV15 to TRBJ1-2; no firm D call. Looked up from germline, CDR1 is LNHNV and CDR2 is YYDKDF (reference sequence). Trimming removed 5 bases at V and 0 bases at J, with 4 bases between. CDR3 length equals 12 residues. The DNA of the CDR3 is TGTGCCACCAGCTCAGCTAACTATGGCTACACCTTC. This gives the protein CATSSANYGYTF.

This clone was picked up one time. The V call is TRBV13, the J call TRBJ2-7, with D perhaps matching TRBD1 (6 bases). The CDR3 is made up of 14 amino acids. Germline values: CDR1 PRHDT, CDR2 FYEKMQ (reference sequence). V lost 5 bases, J lost 2 bases, and 13 bases lay in between. CDR3 bases: TGTGCCAGCAGCCATGGGGGCGTAACCTACGAGCAGTACTTC. Translated: CASSHGGVTYEQYF.

In its sample, this clone was seen once. V is TRBV7-9 and J is TRBJ1-5; no clear D. The CDR3 length is 12 residues. V was pared by 4 bases and J by 3 bases, with 4 bases between. CDR1 is SEHNR and CDR2 is FQNEAQ in the germline V gene (reference sequence). DNA of the CDR3: TGTGCCAGCAGCTCCCTCAATCAGCCCCAGCATTTT. Translating gives CASSSLNQPQHF.

The chain has TRBV7-7 and TRBJ1-6; TRBD1 matches at 8 bases. The J segment lost 10 bases and the V segment lost 5 bases, leaving 7 bases of the junction unmatched. Germline assignment: CDR1 SSHAT and CDR2 FNYEAQ (reference sequence). There are 14 residues in the CDR3. CDR3 residues: CASSPRTGLSPLHF. CDR3 DNA sequence: TGTGCCAGCAGCCCTAGGACAGGGTTGTCACCCCTCCACTTT.

V is TRBV4-2 and J is TRBJ2-2; 7 positions agree with TRBD1. The CDR3 runs 16 residues. Germline CDR1 and CDR2: LGHNA and YNFKEQ. V lost 1 base and J lost 5; bases outside the gene matches: 7. CDR3 sequence reads: CASSQGGQQRTGELFF. CDR3 sequence (DNA): TGTGCCAGCAGCCAAGGGGGACAGCAGAGGACCGGGGAGCTGTTTTTT.

This chain connects TRBV28 to TRBJ1-6; a possible D gene is TRBD1 (5 bases). The CDR3 is 14 residues long. Trimming took 6 bases from V and 6 from J, leaving 12 bases between them. Germline V gives CDR1 MDHEN, CDR2 SYDVKM. CDR3 protein: CASSQGPLNSPLHF. CDR3 nucleotide sequence: TGTGCCAGCAGCCAGGGACCGCTTAATTCACCCCTCCACTTT.

This clone was detected once. The chain is built from TRBV19 and TRBJ1-4; D is possibly TRBD1 (6 bases). The CDR3 totals 14 residues. Trimming removed 0 bases from V and 8 bases from J, with 10 bases in between. The germline V gene has CDR1 LNHDA and CDR2 SQIVND (reference sequence). The CDR3 here is CASSIDGTREKLFF. The DNA for the CDR3 is TGTGCCAGTAGTATAGATGGGACACGGGAAAAACTGTTTTTT.

The CDR3 DNA is TGCAGCGTTGGACGGAACTATGGCTACACCTTC. Protein sequence: CSVGRNYGYTF. The chain has TRBV29-1 and TRBJ1-2, with no clear D. Germline CDR1 is SQVTM and CDR2 is ANQGSEA. V was pared by 4 bases and J by 2 bases, with 5 bases between. The CDR3 runs to 11 residues. Using reference TRBV29-1 and TRBJ1-2 for the parts outside the CDR3, the full variable domain is SAVISQKPSRDICQRGTSLTIQCQVDSQVTMMFWYRQQPGQSLTLIATANQGSEATYESGFVIDKFPISRPNLTFSTLTVSNMSPEDSSIYLCSVGRNYGYTFGSGTRLTVV.

This clone was seen only once. One junction end disagrees with the germline gene, perhaps due to a read error. The chain carries TRBV25-1 and TRBJ1-6, with a tentative D call TRBD1 (5 bases). The germline V gene encodes CDR1 MGHDK and CDR2 SYGVNS. The length of the CDR3 is 14 residues. CDR3 protein: CARRVQREYSPLHF. The CDR3 DNA is TGTGCCCGCAGGGTACAGAGAGAATATTCACCCCTCCACTTT.

This sequence joins TRBV11-2 and TRBJ2-3; no clear D gene. In germline, CDR1 is SGHAT, CDR2 FQNNGV. The V gene lost 0 bases and the J gene lost 5 bases, with 6 bases spanning the gap. The CDR3 extends over 13 amino acids. Written as DNA, the CDR3 is TGTGCCAGCAGCTTAGATTGGGGAGATACGCAGTATTTT. Translated: CASSLDWGDTQYF.

The chain uses TRBV18 and TRBJ2-5, with D unclear. This CDR3 has 14 amino acids. Trimming left V 4 bases short and J 0 bases short, with 9 bases between. Germline V gene lookup returns CDR1 KGHSH and CDR2 LQKENI. CDR3 sequence reads: CASSLPVHQETQYF. CDR3 nucleotides: TGTGCCAGCTCACTACCCGTCCACCAAGAGACCCAGTACTTC.

The chain employs TRBV29-1 and TRBJ2-1; either TRBD1 or TRBD2 may supply D (6 bases each). The CDR3 spans 14 residues. The germline V gene encodes CDR1 SQVTM and CDR2 ANQGSEA. V lost 5 bases to trimming and J lost 2 bases, with 13 bases between them. The CDR3: CSVFGGRTYNEQFF. The CDR3 region has the DNA TGCAGCGTTTTCGGGGGCCGAACCTACAATGAGCAGTTCTTC.

This chain joins TRBV7-9 and TRBJ2-7, with 9 bases lining up with TRBD1. Trimming removed 3 bases from V and 7 bases from J; junction bases left unmatched: 13. Germline lookup yields CDR1 SEHNR and CDR2 FQNEAQ (reference sequence). The CDR3 is 16 residues long. CDR3 nucleotide sequence: TGTGCCAGCAGCTTTACAGGGGGCGCCGTATTGGTTGAGCAGTACTTC. Translating it yields CASSFTGGAVLVEQYF.

V and J are TRBV7-2 and TRBJ2-3; D not certain. Germline CDR1 SGHTA, CDR2 FQGNSA. V was pared by 5 bases and J by 8 bases, with 8 bases between. This CDR3 comprises 11 residues. DNA for the CDR3: TGTGCCAGCAGCCCCGTTGGTACGCAGTATTTT. This codes for CASSPVGTQYF.

The chain couples TRBV5-4 to TRBJ2-3; 9 bases are a match to TRBD2. Germline CDR1 SGHNT, CDR2 YYREEE (reference sequence). The CDR3 is 16 amino acids. The J segment lost 6 bases and the V segment lost 2 bases, leaving 10 bases of the junction unmatched. The CDR3, as DNA: TGTGCCAGCAGCTTAGGTCGAGCGGGGGGCCGGGATACGCAGTATTTT. This gives the protein CASSLGRAGGRDTQYF.

The chain has TRBV30 and TRBJ1-6; 7 bases match TRBD1. Germline values: CDR1 GTSNPN, CDR2 SVGIG (reference sequence). V lost 4 bases, J lost 8 bases, and 8 bases stayed unmatched. The CDR3 covers 14 residues. As DNA, the CDR3 is TGTGCCTGGATTCAAGCAGGGGGAGATTCACCCCTCCACTTT. It codes for CAWIQAGGDSPLHF.

In this sample, this clone turned up a few times. The genes are TRBV5-4 and TRBJ2-1; no clear D gene. This CDR3 is built from 14 residues. Trimming removed 4 bases at V and 4 bases at J, with 12 bases between. Looked up from germline, CDR1 is SGHNT and CDR2 is YYREEE (reference sequence). CDR3 in DNA: TGTGCCAGCAGCGCAATCCAGGTGTACAATGAGCAGTTCTTC. Encoded protein: CASSAIQVYNEQFF.

V usage is TRBV30 and J usage is TRBJ1-3; D unresolved. Germline lookup yields CDR1 GTSNPN and CDR2 SVGIG (reference sequence). This CDR3 comprises 13 residues. Trimming took 0 bases from V and 4 from J, leaving 7 bases between them. The CDR3 loop is CAWSVDLGNTIYF. Here the CDR3 DNA reads TGTGCCTGGAGTGTAGATTTAGGAAACACCATATATTTT.

This sequence joins TRBV7-9 and TRBJ2-2; the D gene is possibly TRBD2 (5 bases). Looked up from germline, CDR1 is SEHNR and CDR2 is FQNEAQ (reference sequence). This CDR3 has 14 residues. V dropped 4 bases and J dropped 4 bases, with 10 bases sitting between them. In DNA form, the CDR3 reads TGTGCCAGCAGCTCGCCCGGAGGCACCGGGGAGCTGTTTTTT. Translation gives CASSSPGGTGELFF.

This chain links TRBV18 with TRBJ2-3; TRBD2 agrees at 8 bases. CDR3 length: 16 residues. The germline CDR1 and CDR2 sequences are KGHSH and LQKENI. Trimming removed 6 bases from V and 2 bases from J; junction bases left unmatched: 10. This CDR3 reads CASSDDSGAITDTQYF. For the CDR3, the DNA is TGTGCCAGCTCGGACGATAGCGGGGCGATCACAGATACGCAGTATTTT.

The gene calls are TRBV27 and TRBJ1-2; D perhaps matches TRBD1 (6 bases). This CDR3 is 15 amino acids long. The germline V gene encodes CDR1 MNHEY and CDR2 SMNVEV (reference sequence). The germline V and J ends were trimmed by 2 bases and 0 bases, with 10 bases remaining between them. In DNA form, the CDR3 reads TGTGCCAGCAGTTTAGAGGGGGGACCTAACTATGGCTACACCTTC. Residues: CASSLEGGPNYGYTF.

This clone was seen more than once but under ten times. V is TRBV5-1 and J is TRBJ2-7, with no clear D. CDR1 and CDR2 (germline): SGHRS, YFSETQ. Trimming left V 1 base short and J 5 bases short, with 13 bases between. This CDR3 is 14 amino acids long. The CDR3 loop is CASSLRARDDEQYF. CDR3 bases: TGCGCCAGCAGCTTGAGGGCTAGAGACGACGAGCAGTACTTC.

V and J are TRBV19 and TRBJ1-1; tentatively, D is TRBD1 (5 bases). Germline CDR1 and CDR2: LNHDA and SQIVND (reference sequence). This CDR3 has 13 amino acids. V lost 5 bases and J 4 bases, leaving 11 bases between the germline ends. The CDR3: CASSPGRFTEAFF. CDR3 nucleotide sequence: TGTGCCAGTAGTCCGGGACGGTTCACTGAAGCTTTCTTT.

This clone came up a few times. The chain joins TRBV4-1 to TRBJ2-7; D is perhaps TRBD1 (6 bases). Germline CDR1 reads MGHRA; CDR2 reads YSYEKL. Between the trimmed V and J ends, which lost 4 bases and 3 bases, there was a span of 19 bases. CDR3 length: 16 amino acids. The CDR3 here is CASSPGNRDTDYEQYF. CDR3 nucleotides: TGCGCCAGCAGCCCGGGGAACCGGGACACCGACTACGAGCAGTACTTC.

This clone was seen only once. This chain links TRBV4-3 with TRBJ2-1, with unresolved D. Germline lookup yields CDR1 LGHNA and CDR2 YSLEER. The V end lost 2 bases, the J end lost 0 bases, and 14 bases lay between the germline ends. This CDR3 is built from 17 residues. CDR3: CASSQTIGYNSYNEQFF. Here the CDR3 DNA reads TGCGCCAGCAGCCAAACGATCGGGTACAACTCCTACAATGAGCAGTTCTTC.

The chain employs TRBV6-5 and TRBJ1-3, with D possibly TRBD1 on 6 matching bases. Per the germline V gene, CDR1 is MNHEY and CDR2 is SVGAGI. This CDR3 has 15 residues. The V end lost 6 bases, the J end lost 0 bases, and 12 bases lay between the germline ends. CDR3 in DNA: TGTGCCAGCAGGCAGGGGCGAAACTCTGGAAACACCATATATTTT. It encodes CASRQGRNSGNTIYF.

This chain connects TRBV28 to TRBJ1-1, with D tentatively TRBD1 (6 bases). Germline lookup yields CDR1 MDHEN and CDR2 SYDVKM. The germline V and J ends were trimmed by 5 bases and 0 bases, with 13 bases remaining between them. The CDR3 sequence is 15 residues long. CDR3 region: CASSLPGTLNTEAFF. The CDR3 nucleotides read TGTGCCAGCAGTCTCCCTGGGACATTGAACACTGAAGCTTTCTTT.

V is TRBV5-1 and J is TRBJ2-2; tentatively, D is TRBD1 (6 bases). The length of the CDR3 is 16 residues. Germline V lookup: CDR1 SGHRS, CDR2 YFSETQ. Trimming pared 1 base from V and 3 bases from J, leaving 13 bases between. The CDR3 reads CASSLRTGRDTGELFF. CDR3 coding DNA: TGCGCCAGCAGCTTGCGAACAGGGCGGGACACCGGGGAGCTGTTTTTT.